This TCR beta chain originates from a study of CD8 T cells in ankylosing spondylitis. Findings of the study overall: Characteristic of ankylosing spondylitis blood, it appeared, was a TCR beta motif comprising several highly homologous variants.

The CDR3 consists of 13 residues. Trimming took 1 base from V and 7 from J, leaving 5 bases between them. CDR1 and CDR2 from the germline V gene are SEHNR and FQNEAQ (reference sequence). TCRdb redid the calling of the 5' RACE reads with MiXCR, one entry per CDR3 protein. The table has 650,000 to 800,000 distinct CDR3 sequences, 19% seen once. This clonotype was found many times. Its antigen is not known. The sequence was obtained from a male donor with ankylosing spondylitis. J is TRBJ1-6 and V is TRBV7-9; no clear D gene. The sequencing input was blood, either unsorted or a sorted T cell fraction (not recorded which). The CDR3 loop reads CASSLVGNSPLHF. CDR3 bases: TGTGCCAGCAGCTTAGTGGGGAATTCACCCCTCCACTTT.